What follows describes a single T cell receptor (beta chain). No antigen is known for it. This CDR3 comprises 13 residues. CDR1 is LNHDA and CDR2 is SQIVND in the germline V gene (reference sequence). With 3 bases removed from V and 5 bases from J, the gap between germline ends came to 10 bases. The source of the sample is a study of T cell responses to AZD1222 COVID-19 vaccine. Study-level findings and limits: The donors showed a predominance of white British ancestry and of females, with possible underestimation of clonal diversity. Baseline antibody screening turned up just six seropositive AZD1222 recipients. Mapped onto spike, vaccine-associated CD4 TCRs spanned it and were dominant at 160-218 and 743-854.

Generated by immunoSEQ multiplex PCR, the TCRdb table keeps only in-frame clones and is missing some. The repertoire includes 130,000 to 150,000 clones, 90% to 95% of them detected once, and 9% to 15% sits in the top ten. The TCR sequence derives from an adult who had recovered from COVID-19. The starting material was peripheral blood, obtained after recovery from COVID-19. The V gene is TRBV19, the J gene TRBJ1-1; TRBD1 is a possible D gene (5 bases). The CDR3 loop reads CASSIDRETEAFF. DNA of the CDR3: TGTGCCAGTAGTATTGACAGAGAGACTGAAGCTTTCTTT.